The text below deals with one TCR beta chain. The data derive from a study of Ad26.COV2.S vaccination and SARS-CoV-2 variants. Study context: Administration of Ad26.COV2.S was intramuscular, either once or twice 56 days apart.

With 0 bases removed from V and 3 bases from J, the gap between germline ends came to 2 bases. CDR3 length: 13 residues. CDR1 ENHRY and CDR2 SYGVKD come from the germline V gene. Treatment of the sample: around 19 received Ad26.COV2.S at low or high dose, single or two shots; 5 received placebo; per-sample allocation not given. Repertoires come from day 63 after the first vaccine or placebo injection. Produced via immunoSEQ multiplex PCR; TCRdb's table is partial and in-frame only. The table lists about 430,000 clones, around 90% of them singletons, with 10% to 15% in the top ten. The chain couples TRBV10-3 to TRBJ2-2; D uncertain. The TCR comes from a person aged 18-65 years who received the Ad26.COV2.S COVID-19 vaccine or a placebo. The source was peripheral blood, collected in a trial of Ad26.COV2.S vaccine versus placebo. CDR3 loop: CAISESDTGELFF. DNA of the CDR3: TGTGCCATCAGTGAGTCAGACACCGGGGAGCTGTTTTTT.